These 28 T cell receptor beta chains share one sample of origin, sequenced in a study of CD4+ T cells in melanoma. The assay was immunoSEQ multiplex PCR, and TCRdb's table has in-frame clones only and misses some. The sample yields roughly 19,000 clones, roughly 78% seen once. These receptors were collected from a human donor with melanoma.

This clone was recorded once. Here the CDR3 DNA reads TGTGCCAGTAGTATCGGGGGGACCCAGTCTCGTTATGGCTACACCTTC. Translation: CASSIGGTQSRYGYTF. The chain employs TRBV19 and TRBJ1-2, with D possibly TRBD1 on 5 matching bases. The CDR3 runs to 16 residues. Germline V gene data show CDR1 as LNHDA and CDR2 as SQIVND (reference sequence). Trimming left V 3 bases short and J 5 bases short, with 19 bases between.

The chain uses TRBV7-6 and TRBJ2-2; no clear D. V dropped 1 base and J dropped 3 bases, with 3 bases sitting between them. Germline V CDR1 and CDR2: SGHVS, FNYEAQ. The CDR3 runs to 13 residues. CDR3 sequence (DNA): TGTGCCAGCAGCTTAGGTTACACCGGGGAGCTGTTTTTT. Translating it yields CASSLGYTGELFF.

This clone occurred once. The chain uses TRBV30 and TRBJ2-7, with D perhaps being TRBD1 or TRBD2 (7 bases each). There are 16 residues in the CDR3. Per germline, CDR1 GTSNPN and CDR2 SVGIG (reference sequence). With 1 base removed from V and 6 bases from J, the gap between germline ends came to 22 bases. CDR3 loop: CAWSAVGRGRWAEQYF. The CDR3 nucleotides read TGTGCCTGGAGTGCCGTGGGGAGGGGGCGGTGGGCCGAGCAGTACTTC.

The CDR3 DNA follows: TGCGCCAGCAGCTGGGGGGGGACAGGGAACAGTTCACCCCTCCACTTT. Amino acid sequence: CASSWGGTGNSSPLHF. This chain joins TRBV5-1 and TRBJ1-6; 9 nucleotides align to TRBD1. The germline V gene has CDR1 SGHRS and CDR2 YFSETQ. This CDR3 comprises 16 residues. After removal of 3 bases from V and 9 bases from J, the junction contained 10 bases not matched to a gene.

The chain uses TRBV18 and TRBJ2-7, with TRBD1 identical over 7 bases. Unmatched junction bases numbered 1, after V lost 3 bases and J lost 5 bases. Germline V gene data show CDR1 as KGHSH and CDR2 as LQKENI. This CDR3 is 12 amino acids long. This CDR3 reads CASSPTGDEQYF. CDR3 bases: TGTGCCAGCTCACCTACAGGGGACGAGCAGTACTTC.

The chain uses TRBV16 and TRBJ2-4; either TRBD1 or TRBD2 may fit D (5 bases each). The CDR3 loop spans 17 amino acids. Trimming left V 2 bases short and J 0 bases short, with 14 bases between. Germline CDR1 is KGHSY and CDR2 is FQNENV. For the CDR3, the DNA is TGTGCCAGCAGCCAACTGTACGGGACGGTAGCCAAAAACATTCAGTACTTC. Encoded protein: CASSQLYGTVAKNIQYF.

CDR3 nucleotide sequence: TGTGCCAGCAGTGAAGAGGGAGTTAGCTCTGGAAACACCATATATTTT. As protein: CASSEEGVSSGNTIYF. The chain links TRBV2 to TRBJ1-3; D is undetermined. CDR1 is SNHLY, CDR2 FYNNEI, per germline. There are 16 residues in the CDR3. Trimming shortened V by 1 base and J by 0 bases, and 10 bases separated the two germline ends.

V usage is TRBV5-1 and J usage is TRBJ1-4, with 7 bases lining up with TRBD1. CDR1 and CDR2 from the germline V gene are SGHRS and YFSETQ. V was clipped by 5 bases and J by 8 bases; unmatched bases: 9. The CDR3 is 14 residues long. CDR3 amino acids: CASSLQGSKEKLFF. DNA of the CDR3: TGCGCCAGCAGTTTACAGGGGAGTAAGGAAAAACTGTTTTTT.

The chain links TRBV30 to TRBJ2-6; TRBD1 aligns across 7 bases. There are 15 residues in the CDR3. Per germline, CDR1 GTSNPN and CDR2 SVGIG (reference sequence). J was trimmed by 0 bases and V by 4 bases; bases with no gene match: 3. CDR3 coding DNA: TGTGCCTGGAAGGGACAGAACTCTGGGGCCAACGTCCTGACTTTC. Translated, it gives CAWKGQNSGANVLTF. Full variable domain (missing parts from reference TRBV30 and TRBJ2-6): SQTIHQWPATLVQPVGSPLSLECTVEGTSNPNLYWYRQAAGRGLQLLFYSVGIGQISSEVPQNLSASRPQDRQFILSSKKLLLSDSGFYLCAWKGQNSGANVLTFGAGSRLTVL.

The chain couples TRBV18 to TRBJ2-1; weak D call: TRBD1 (7 bases). Trimming took 2 bases from V and 7 from J, leaving 33 bases between them. Per the germline V gene, CDR1 is KGHSH and CDR2 is LQKENI. CDR3 size: 21 residues. CDR3 bases: TGTGCCAGCTCACCAACACGGGGGACAGCCCTTGGAGGAGGGGGGTTGAATGAGCAGTTCTTC. Its translation is CASSPTRGTALGGGGLNEQFF.

V gene TRBV2 combines with J gene TRBJ1-1; D ambiguous. V dropped 8 bases and J dropped 0 bases, with 13 bases sitting between them. This CDR3 comprises 14 residues. Germline V CDR1 and CDR2: SNHLY, FYNNEI. The CDR3 sequence is CASWRGEMNTEAFF. CDR3 nucleotide sequence: TGTGCCAGCTGGCGGGGAGAAATGAACACTGAAGCTTTCTTT. Full variable domain (outside the CDR3, taken from reference TRBV2 and TRBJ1-1): EPEVTQTPSHQVTQMGQEVILRCVPISNHLYFYWYRQILGQKVEFLVSFYNNEISEKSEIFDDQFSVERPDGSNFTLKIRSTKLEDSAMYFCASWRGEMNTEAFFGQGTRLTVV.

The rearrangement joins TRBV19 to TRBJ1-5; D may be TRBD1 (6 bases). CDR1 and CDR2 (germline): LNHDA, SQIVND (reference sequence). This CDR3 comprises 15 residues. V was clipped by 5 bases and J by 10 bases, with 21 bases between them. The DNA of the CDR3 is TGTGCCAGTAGTCGGCGATGGGGGGGGGCGTTCCCCCAGCATTTT. It is translated as CASSRRWGGAFPQHF.

The V and J genes are TRBV29-1 and TRBJ2-5; D is tentatively TRBD1 or TRBD2 (5 bases each). The CDR3 runs 12 residues. Germline CDR1 reads SQVTM; CDR2 reads ANQGSEA. The V and J ends lost 7 bases and 5 bases respectively, with 14 bases between them. This CDR3 reads CSGDRGGETQYF. The DNA of the CDR3 is TGCAGCGGTGACAGAGGCGGGGAGACCCAGTACTTC.

The chain couples TRBV5-1 to TRBJ2-7; a possible D gene is TRBD1 (6 bases). Germline CDR1 is SGHRS and CDR2 is YFSETQ. This CDR3 has 14 amino acids. Trimming removed 0 bases at V and 3 bases at J, with 10 bases between. CDR3 in DNA: TGCGCCAGCAGCTTGGAGGGACACCACTACGAGCAGTACTTC. Translation gives CASSLEGHHYEQYF.

The rearrangement links TRBV5-1 to TRBJ2-5, with 14 bases fitting TRBD2. V lost 4 bases to trimming and J lost 4 bases; unmatched junction nucleotides: 6. Germline-derived CDR1 and CDR2 are SGHRS and YFSETQ. The CDR3 has 16 residues. CDR3 in DNA: TGCGCCAGCAGCCCTGGGACTAGCGGGGGTGGAGAGACCCAGTACTTC. It yields the protein CASSPGTSGGGETQYF.

The CDR3, as DNA: TGTGCCAGCAGAGATAACGGCCCTCCCTTAAACTACGAGCAGTACTTC. Translated, it gives CASRDNGPPLNYEQYF. The genes are TRBV2 and TRBJ2-7; D unclear. Trimming took off 6 bases at V and 3 bases at J, with 21 bases between the two ends. The CDR3 covers 16 residues. Germline CDR1 SNHLY, CDR2 FYNNEI.

The CDR3 loop reads CASNRGGGAATQYF. CDR3 bases: TGCGCCAGCAATCGGGGCGGTGGGGCCGCTACGCAGTATTTT. V is TRBV10-2 and J is TRBJ2-3, with D perhaps matching TRBD1 or TRBD2 (5 bases each). V was clipped by 7 bases and J by 8 bases, with 19 bases between them. Germline CDR1 and CDR2: WSHSY and SAAADI. CDR3 length: 14 residues.

The V call is TRBV2, the J call TRBJ2-3; the D gene could be TRBD1 or TRBD2 (5 bases each). The V end lost 2 bases, the J end lost 2 bases, and 17 bases lay between the germline ends. Germline V lookup: CDR1 SNHLY, CDR2 FYNNEI. The CDR3 extends over 17 amino acids. The CDR3 here is CASSELGGQGVTDTQYF. CDR3 DNA: TGTGCCAGCAGTGAACTAGGCGGTCAGGGAGTCACAGATACGCAGTATTTT.

V gene TRBV18 combines with J gene TRBJ2-1; no clear D. V was trimmed by 5 bases and J by 4 bases, leaving 6 bases between them. The CDR3 consists of 12 residues. CDR1 is KGHSH, CDR2 LQKENI, per germline. In nucleotides, the CDR3 is TGTGCCAGCTCAGGCCCATACAATGAGCAGTTCTTC. This codes for CASSGPYNEQFF. Combining the CDR3 with reference TRBV18 and TRBJ2-1 gives the whole variable domain NAGVMQNPRHLVRRRGQEARLRCSPMKGHSHVYWYRQLPEEGLKFMVYLQKENIIDESGMPKERFSAEFPKEGPSILRIQQVVRGDSAAYFCASSGPYNEQFFGPGTRLTVL.

The chain has TRBV6-1 and TRBJ1-5; 7 nucleotides line up with TRBD1. Trimming took 6 bases from V and 5 from J; bases not matched to a gene: 7. The CDR3 sequence is 14 residues long. Germline V CDR1 and CDR2: MNHNS, SASEGT. The CDR3 loop reads CASSPDRVDQPQHF. DNA of the CDR3: TGTGCCAGCAGCCCCGACAGGGTGGATCAGCCCCAGCATTTT.

The chain is built from TRBV5-5 and TRBJ1-2; unclear D gene. The CDR3 runs to 13 residues. CDR1 and CDR2 (germline): SGHKS, YYEKEE (reference sequence). V was pared by 0 bases and J by 4 bases, with 7 bases between. Here the CDR3 reads CASSLGGAYGYTF. The CDR3 nucleotides are TGTGCCAGCAGCTTGGGGGGAGCCTATGGCTACACCTTC.

The chain uses TRBV29-1 and TRBJ2-7, with a tentative D call TRBD2 (7 bases). This CDR3 region has 15 residues. V shed 7 bases and J shed 3 bases, with 22 bases lying between them. Germline V lookup: CDR1 SQVTM, CDR2 ANQGSEA. CDR3 sequence reads: CSGGAFVGGSYEQYF. Here the CDR3 DNA reads TGCAGCGGGGGGGCGTTCGTGGGGGGGAGCTACGAGCAGTACTTC.

The V gene is TRBV2, the J gene TRBJ1-5; a weak D match, TRBD1 (5 bases). This CDR3 spans 14 amino acids. V shed 5 bases and J shed 2 bases, with 10 bases lying between them. Per germline, CDR1 SNHLY and CDR2 FYNNEI. For the CDR3, the DNA is TGTGCCAGCAGTCGGTCAGGGCGCAATCAGCCCCAGCATTTT. Translated: CASSRSGRNQPQHF.

The chain combines TRBV9 with TRBJ2-1, with TRBD2 identical over 9 bases. Germline V gene data show CDR1 as SGDLS and CDR2 as YYNGEE. Trimming at V came to 2 bases and at J to 9 bases, leaving 9 bases not matched to a gene. CDR3 length: 15 amino acids. The CDR3: CASSVIAGGRGEQFF. The DNA for the CDR3 is TGTGCCAGCAGCGTTATTGCGGGGGGGCGCGGTGAGCAGTTCTTC.

The rearrangement links TRBV7-3 to TRBJ1-5; no firm D call. This CDR3 has 14 residues. V was shortened by 5 bases and J by 7 bases, with 15 bases between the two germline ends. Germline V gene sequence: CDR1 SGHTA, CDR2 FQGTGA. The CDR3 sequence is CASSSSTSGQPQHF. Written as DNA, the CDR3 is TGTGCCAGCAGCAGCTCCACATCGGGGCAGCCCCAGCATTTT.

The J gene is TRBJ1-6, the V gene TRBV7-2, with a tentative D call TRBD1 (5 bases). The CDR3 runs to 16 residues. V was trimmed by 2 bases and J by 8 bases, leaving 16 bases between them. Per germline, CDR1 SGHTA and CDR2 FQGNSA. DNA for the CDR3: TGTGCCAGCAGCTTACTAGGGGTATCATCTCATTCACCCCTCCACTTT. This encodes CASSLLGVSSHSPLHF.

This clone was detected only a few times. V is TRBV2 and J is TRBJ1-5; 9 nucleotides align to TRBD1. The junction had 8 bases not matched to a gene; V was cut back by 3 bases and J by 5 bases. The germline CDR1 and CDR2 sequences are SNHLY and FYNNEI. The CDR3 is made up of 16 amino acids. CDR3 DNA sequence: TGTGCCAGCAGTGAGGAGGGACAGGGCTCCGATCAGCCCCAGCATTTT. This codes for CASSEEGQGSDQPQHF.

This chain connects TRBV7-9 to TRBJ2-7; D gene ambiguous. V shed 3 bases and J shed 0 bases, with 9 bases lying between them. The CDR3 spans 14 residues. The V gene's germline CDR1 is SEHNR and CDR2 FQNEAQ (reference sequence). The CDR3 DNA sequence: TGTGCCAGCAGCTTTAGAGACAACTCCTACGAGCAGTACTTC. It is translated as CASSFRDNSYEQYF.